This T cell receptor beta chain is drawn from a study of CD8 T cells in ankylosing spondylitis. Notes on the study in general: Among TCR beta sequences, a motif of under ten highly homologous variants appeared characteristic of ankylosing spondylitis blood.

V was cut by 1 base and J by 2 bases, with 14 bases left in between. The CDR3 consists of 16 residues. Germline V gene sequence: CDR1 MDHEN, CDR2 SYDVKM. Notes on this clonotype: The antigen is unknown.

TCRdb independently ran MiXCR on the 5' RACE reads; one entry per CDR3 protein. Altogether some 700,000 distinct CDR3 sequences are present, 15% to 20% being singletons, with the ten largest covering about 19%. The receptor was isolated from a male donor with ankylosing spondylitis. Sequenced material: blood, either unsorted or a sorted T cell fraction (not recorded which). J is TRBJ1-2 and V is TRBV28; the D is unclear. The CDR3 here is CASSLSPGRMNYGYTF. CDR3 sequence (DNA): TGTGCCAGCAGTTTATCTCCCGGACGGATGAACTATGGCTACACCTTC.